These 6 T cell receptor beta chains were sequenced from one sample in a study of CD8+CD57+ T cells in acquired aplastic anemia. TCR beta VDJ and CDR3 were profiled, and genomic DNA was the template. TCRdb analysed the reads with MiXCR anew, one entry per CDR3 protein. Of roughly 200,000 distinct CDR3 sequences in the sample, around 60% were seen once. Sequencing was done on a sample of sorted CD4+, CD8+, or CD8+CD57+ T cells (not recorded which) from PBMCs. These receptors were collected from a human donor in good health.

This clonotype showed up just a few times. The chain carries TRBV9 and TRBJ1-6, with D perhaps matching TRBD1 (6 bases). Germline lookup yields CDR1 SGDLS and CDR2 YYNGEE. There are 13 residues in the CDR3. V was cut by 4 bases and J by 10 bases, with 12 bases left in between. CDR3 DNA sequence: TGTGCCAGCAGCCCAGGGGAGGTGTCACCCCTCCACTTT. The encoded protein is CASSPGEVSPLHF.

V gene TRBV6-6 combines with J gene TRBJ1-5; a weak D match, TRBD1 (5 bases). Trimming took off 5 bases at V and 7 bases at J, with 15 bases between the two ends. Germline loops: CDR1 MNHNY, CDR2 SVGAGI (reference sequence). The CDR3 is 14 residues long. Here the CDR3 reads CASSGAGSRQPQHF. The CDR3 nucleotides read TGTGCCAGCAGTGGCGCAGGGAGTCGACAGCCCCAGCATTTT.

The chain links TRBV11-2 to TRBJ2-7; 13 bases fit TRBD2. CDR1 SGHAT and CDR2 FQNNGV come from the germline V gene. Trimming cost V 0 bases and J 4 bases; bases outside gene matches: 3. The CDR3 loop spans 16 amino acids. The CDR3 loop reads CASSLEGTSGAYEQYF. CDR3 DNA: TGTGCCAGCAGCTTAGAAGGGACTAGCGGGGCATACGAGCAGTACTTC.

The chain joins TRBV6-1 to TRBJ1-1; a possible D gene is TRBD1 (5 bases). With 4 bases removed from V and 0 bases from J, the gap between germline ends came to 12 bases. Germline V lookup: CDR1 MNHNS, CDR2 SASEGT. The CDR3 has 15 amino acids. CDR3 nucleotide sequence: TGTGCCAGCAGTGGTCGGGACGGCATGAACACTGAAGCTTTCTTT. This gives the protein CASSGRDGMNTEAFF.

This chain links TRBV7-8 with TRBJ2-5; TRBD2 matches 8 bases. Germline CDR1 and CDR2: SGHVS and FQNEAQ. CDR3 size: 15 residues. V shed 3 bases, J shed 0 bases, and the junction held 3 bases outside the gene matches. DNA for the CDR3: TGTGCCAGCAGCTTTTTAGCGGGAAACCAAGAGACCCAGTACTTC. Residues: CASSFLAGNQETQYF. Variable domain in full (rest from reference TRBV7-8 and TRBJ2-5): GAGVSQSPRYKVAKRGQDVALRCDPISGHVSLFWYQQALGQGPEFLTYFQNEAQLDKSGLPSDRFFAERPEGSVSTLKIQRTQQEDSAVYLCASSFLAGNQETQYFGPGTRLLVL.

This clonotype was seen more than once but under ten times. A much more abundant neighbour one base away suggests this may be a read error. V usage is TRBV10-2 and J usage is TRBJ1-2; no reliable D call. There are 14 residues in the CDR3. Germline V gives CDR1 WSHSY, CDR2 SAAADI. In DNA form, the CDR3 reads TGTGCCAGCAGTACCCTACAGAGCCCCCATGGCTACACCTTC. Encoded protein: CASSTLQSPHGYTF.